This T cell receptor beta chain was observed in a study of blood T cells in healthy people across ages (dated by TCRdb to about 2015). About the investigation overall: Template switching captured roughly one uniquely barcoded TCR beta cDNA molecule per two T cells in model experiments. Age-related changes in TCR beta repertoire diversity were measured in the study by deep sequencing normalized with unique cDNA molecular identifiers. The donors were divided into four age groups: young (average approximately 15 years), middle-aged (approximately 39), aged (about 60) and long-lived (about 90). Using the same blood draw, the study looked at two additional independent replicas of 1 million unique cDNA reads for two donors, one aged 18 to 30 and the other aged 80 or older. On the study overall, not on this receptor specifically: Estimates of total diversity based on one million sequenced T cells were regarded as lower bounds and as underestimates. The long-lived group showed more naive CD4+ T cells, fewer expanded clones and increased TCR diversity than the aged group, suggesting age selection. Because the CMV infection status of the donors was unknown, age-related changes in expanded clonotypes may potentially have been confounded. Observed TCR beta diversity correlated strongly with the percentage of naive T cells measured by flow cytometry. Because profiling used bulk unsorted PBMCs, naive and antigen-experienced compartments could not be compared conclusively. Observed TCR beta diversity per million T cells fell roughly linearly with age, and a significant reduction was already apparent by age roughly 40.

CDR1 MDHEN and CDR2 SYDVKM are derived from the germline V gene. The CDR3 holds 16 amino acids from the cysteine to the phenylalanine. Kept here is only the CDR3 DNA, which spans 48 bases and is read in frame from base 1. Here V drops 3 bases and J drops 4 bases, and the junction holds 7 bases not matched to any gene. The library was generated by 5' RACE. Instrument used: Illumina HiSeq 2500. A second roughly 6 to 12 cycle PCR used a sample-barcoded 5' primer and a J-beta primer mix. A template-switch 5' adaptor carrying 12 random nucleotides introduced a unique molecular identifier onto each TCR beta cDNA molecule. Each sample yielded at least 3 million CDR3-containing paired-end reads. First-strand cDNA synthesis was performed from all RNA using the Mint cDNA synthesis kit, with priming by a TRBC-specific oligonucleotide. Following uracil-DNA glycosylase treatment, all cDNA underwent a first 18-cycle PCR with the universal primers M1SS and BC2_uni_R. The source study handled its data this way. Normalization of each sample was performed by random selection of 1 million high-quality reads, each carrying a distinct molecular identifier. Instead of being binned into consensus sequences, reads that shared molecular identifiers were thrown out. MiTCR, set to a Q25 quality threshold and the strictest error-elimination algorithm, was used for CDR3 identification, clonotype clustering and error correction. A nonparametric unseen species model using Euler transformation provided a lower-bound estimate of total TCR beta diversity. TCRdb redid the processing of the public reads, applying fastp at Q25 and MiXCR, and retained in-frame beta chains. Each record represents a unique CDR3 protein, reported with the most common genes and DNA among its rows. In this record, the V and J calls reflect TCRdb's handling and not the investigators' own analysis. The sample profile shows 750,000 or so distinct CDR3 sequences; about 25% of them were found once. 9.4% of the sample is in the top ten clones.

The 40 or so donors, aged roughly 6 to 90 years, were systemically healthy Caucasian individuals from Russia. Around 10 milliliters of peripheral blood were collected from each donor into EDTA-treated Vacutainer tubes. Ficoll-Paque density-gradient centrifugation was used to isolate PBMCs, with at least 6.5 million per sample. Trizol reagent was used to extract total RNA from the PBMCs, yielding at least 5.5 micrograms per sample. For every donor, flow cytometry on a PBMC aliquot measured the percentage of naive CD45RAhigh/CD27high T cells. Points on this clonotype: Its antigen remains unidentified. No much larger clonotype is one base removed from it; base qualities were not supplied.

Separately, the same data were catalogued under a study of T cells of mothers and their children. As that second study puts it: Nine systemically healthy Caucasian individuals, comprising three mothers and their six children, were included as donors. cDNA synthesis consumed the entire amount of extracted RNA, loaded at approximately 1.6 ug RNA in each 15 ul reaction. Sample barcodes and 2-4 random nucleotides were added via the M1S primer in the second PCR. More than 8 million TCR beta CDR3 reads were obtained from each mother, and some 3.2 million reads were obtained from each child. Thymic selection shapes the output of TCR recombination in a similar way in related and unrelated pairs, and inherited differences have a minor effect. Related mother-child pairs always showed normalized repertoire overlap that was slightly higher than in unrelated mother-child pairs, though the difference was never significant. No persistent microchimeric T cell clones were found, with a detection sensitivity of roughly 99 clones per million clonotypes. To look for features that set related mother-child pairs apart from unrelated individuals, the researchers ran deep NGS to compare the TCR beta repertoires of mothers and children. The mean age was about 40 +/- 4 years for the mothers and 11 +/- 4 years for the children. After adapter ligation with NEBNext reagents, the libraries were sequenced on Illumina HiSeq 2000 with 100+100 nt paired-end reads. To avoid cross-contamination, the mother libraries and the child libraries were prepared a month apart and sequenced in separate runs. Between about 500,000 and 2,300,000 distinct TCR beta clonotypes were identified per donor. Naive TCR beta clonotypes were estimated from low-frequency clonotypes matched to each donor's FACS-determined naive share, without sorting.

The source of this sequence is a boy between 10 and 17 years old in good health. The chain couples TRBV28 to TRBJ2-1, with 9 central nucleotides matching TRBD2. Sequenced sample: blood. The CDR3 reads as follows: CASSFPGLAVYNEQFF. The DNA is as follows: TGTGCCAGCAGTTTTCCGGGACTAGCAGTTTACAATGAGCAGTTCTTC.